This TCR beta chain appears in the sequencing data of a study of OX40 agonist ivuxolimab in advanced cancers. The overall study: At around 81% male, the cohort had a mean age of roughly 60 years, ranging from about 20 to 79.

The assay was immunoSEQ multiplex PCR, and TCRdb's table has in-frame clones only and misses some. The data hold more than 45,000 clones, with around 90% observed a single time. The CDR3 covers 17 residues. The V segment lost 0 bases and the J segment 6 bases; nucleotides outside the gene matches: 7. V is TRBV6-7 and J is TRBJ2-2; 10 positions agree with TRBD2. TRBV6-7 is filed as an ORF, its function uncertain. The sample in question was CD4+ or CD8+ T cells sorted from blood, obtained in a trial of the OX40 agonist ivuxolimab. The TCR originated in an adult with an advanced solid tumor such as melanoma, head and neck, liver or kidney cancer. CDR3 nucleotide sequence: TGTGCCAGCAGTTACTCGAGCCTAGCGGGGGTTGCCGGGGAGCTGTTTTTT. It translates to CASSYSSLAGVAGELFF.